A single sample gave rise to the 5 T cell receptor beta chains below, sequenced in a study of CD8+CD57+ T cells in acquired aplastic anemia. The template used for profiling TCR beta VDJ and CDR3 was genomic DNA. TCRdb ran MiXCR on the reads and lists one entry per CDR3 protein. The sample contains roughly 200,000 distinct CDR3 sequences, nearly 65% of which appear only once. Before being chosen for sequencing, patients had shown CD8+CD57+ cell expansion by flow cytometry. Sequenced input: sorted CD4+, CD8+, or CD8+CD57+ T cells (not recorded which) from PBMCs. These receptors came from a human donor with aplastic anemia.

The chain links TRBV15 to TRBJ1-5; D is ambiguous. V lost 0 bases, J lost 4 bases, and 10 bases lay in between. CDR1 and CDR2 (germline): LNHNV, YYDKDF (reference sequence). The CDR3 is 15 residues long. CDR3 amino acids: CATSRDLRENQPQHF. Written as DNA, the CDR3 is TGTGCCACCAGCAGAGATCTAAGGGAAAATCAGCCCCAGCATTTT.

This clonotype was seen many times. The rearrangement joins TRBV10-2 to TRBJ1-1; 10 nucleotides agree with TRBD1. Germline V CDR1 and CDR2: WSHSY, SAAADI. There are 16 residues in the CDR3. The V segment lost 3 bases and the J segment 1 base; nucleotides outside the gene matches: 5. This CDR3 reads CASSDSRQGANTEAFF. DNA of the CDR3: TGCGCCAGCAGTGACAGTCGACAGGGGGCGAACACTGAAGCTTTCTTT.

This clonotype was counted many times. The chain couples TRBV12-3 or TRBV12-4 to TRBJ1-5; no clear D. CDR3 length: 14 residues. V lost 1 base to trimming and J lost 1 base, with 5 bases between them. CDR3 sequence reads: CASSLVDSNQPQHF. DNA for the CDR3: TGTGCCAGCAGTTTAGTGGACAGCAATCAGCCCCAGCATTTT.

The table lists this clonotype with a few counts. A much larger clonotype is one base distant, so this may be a read error. This chain links TRBV7-6 with TRBJ1-1, with D unclear. This CDR3 region has 13 residues. Germline lookup yields CDR1 SGHVS and CDR2 FNYEAQ. V dropped 1 base and J dropped 1 base, with 4 bases sitting between them. The DNA of the CDR3 is TGTGCCAGCAGCTTAGACCAGAACACTGAAGCTTTCTTT. It encodes CASSLDQNTEAFF.

This clonotype came up once. The chain uses TRBV25-1 and TRBJ2-3, with a tentative D call TRBD2 (6 bases). Germline V gene data show CDR1 as MGHDK and CDR2 as SYGVNS. The CDR3 sequence is 13 residues long. V was trimmed by 0 bases and J by 6 bases, leaving 7 bases between them. The CDR3 reads CASSEYRGDTQYF. CDR3 sequence (DNA): TGTGCCAGCAGTGAATATCGGGGGGATACGCAGTATTTT.